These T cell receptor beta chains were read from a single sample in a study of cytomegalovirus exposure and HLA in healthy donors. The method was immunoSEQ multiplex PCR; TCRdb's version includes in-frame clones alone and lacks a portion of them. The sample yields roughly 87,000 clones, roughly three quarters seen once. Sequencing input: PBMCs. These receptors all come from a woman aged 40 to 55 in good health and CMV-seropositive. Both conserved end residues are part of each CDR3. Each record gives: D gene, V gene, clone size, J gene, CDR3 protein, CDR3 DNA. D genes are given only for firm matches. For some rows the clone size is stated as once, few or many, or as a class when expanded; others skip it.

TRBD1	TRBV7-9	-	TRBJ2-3	CASRTGTGGQDTQYF	TGTGCCAGCAGGACCGGGACAGGGGGTCAAGATACGCAGTATTTT
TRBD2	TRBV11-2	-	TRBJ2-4	CASSLVGLAGAAKNIQYF	TGTGCCAGCAGCTTAGTGGGGCTAGCGGGAGCAGCCAAAAACATTCAGTACTTC
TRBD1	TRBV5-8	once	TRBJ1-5	CASSLGTWGQGYQPQHF	TGTGCCAGCAGCTTGGGCACCTGGGGACAGGGGTATCAGCCCCAGCATTTT
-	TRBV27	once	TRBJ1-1	CASSVRHQNTEAFF	TGTGCCAGCAGTGTCAGACACCAGAACACTGAAGCTTTCTTT
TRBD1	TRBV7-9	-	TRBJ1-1	CASSLQGANTEAFF	TGTGCCAGCAGCTTACAGGGGGCGAACACTGAAGCTTTCTTT
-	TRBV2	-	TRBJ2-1	CASSEGPGLRTEQFF	TGTGCCAGCAGTGAAGGGCCGGGACTCCGAACTGAGCAGTTCTTC
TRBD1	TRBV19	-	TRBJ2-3	CASSKLGVGQGPTDTQYF	TGTGCCAGTAGTAAATTAGGCGTGGGACAGGGACCCACAGATACGCAGTATTTT
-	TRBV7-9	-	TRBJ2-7	CASSPRGRATYEQYF	TGTGCCAGCAGCCCAAGGGGGAGGGCTACCTACGAGCAGTACTTC
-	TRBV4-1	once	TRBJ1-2	CASSQEGSYGYTF	TGCGCCAGCAGCCAAGAAGGGAGCTATGGCTACACCTTC
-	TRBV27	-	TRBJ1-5	CASSLGGAGPQHF	TGTGCCAGCAGTTTAGGGGGGGCTGGACCCCAGCATTTT
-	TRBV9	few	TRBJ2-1	CASSAYLYNEQFF	TGTGCCAGCAGCGCCTACCTCTACAATGAGCAGTTCTTC
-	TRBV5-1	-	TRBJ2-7	CASSLKQGTREQYF	TGCGCCAGCAGCTTAAAACAGGGGACTAGGGAGCAGTACTTC
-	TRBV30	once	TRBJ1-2	CAWSVGRGGGYTF	TGTGCCTGGAGTGTCGGCAGGGGTGGTGGCTACACCTTC
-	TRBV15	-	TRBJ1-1	CATSRDRLNTEAFF	TGTGCCACCAGCAGAGATCGTCTGAACACTGAAGCTTTCTTT
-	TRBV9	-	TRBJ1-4	CASSGQFNEKLFF	TGTGCCAGCAGCGGACAGTTTAATGAAAAACTGTTTTTT
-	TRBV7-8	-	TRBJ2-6	CASSPRTNSGANVLTF	TGTGCCAGCAGCCCCAGAACCAACTCTGGGGCCAACGTCCTGACTTTC
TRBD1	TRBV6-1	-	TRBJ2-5	CASWTGAGETQYF	TGTGCCAGCTGGACAGGGGCCGGAGAGACCCAGTACTTC
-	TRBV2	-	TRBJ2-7	CASSVRGNSYEQYF	TGTGCCAGCAGTGTTCGGGGGAACTCCTACGAGCAGTACTTC
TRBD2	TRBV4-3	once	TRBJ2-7	CASSHGTSGSSYEQYF	TGCGCCAGCAGCCATGGGACTAGCGGGAGCAGTTACGAGCAGTACTTC
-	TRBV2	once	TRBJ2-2	CASSVLGRGTGELFF	TGTGCCAGCAGTGTGCTGGGGCGGGGTACCGGGGAGCTGTTTTTT
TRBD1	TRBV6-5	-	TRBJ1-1	CASRRTGLKAFF	TGTGCCAGCAGAAGGACAGGGCTAAAAGCTTTCTTT
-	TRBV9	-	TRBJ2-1	CASSDNNEQFF	TGTGCCAGCAGCGATAATAATGAGCAGTTCTTC
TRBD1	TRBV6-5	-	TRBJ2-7	CASSRGRQGSYEQYF	TGTGCCAGCAGCAGAGGCCGACAGGGCTCCTACGAGCAGTACTTC
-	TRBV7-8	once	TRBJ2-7	CASSLGFGTYEQYF	TGTGCCAGCAGCTTAGGGTTCGGGACCTACGAGCAGTACTTC
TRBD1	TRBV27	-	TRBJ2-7	CASSPGTVLYYEQYF	TGTGCCAGCAGTCCAGGGACAGTCCTCTACTACGAGCAGTACTTC
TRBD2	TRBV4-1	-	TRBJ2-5	CASSQELARNTQYF	TGCGCCAGCAGCCAGGAACTAGCGCGGAATACCCAGTACTTC
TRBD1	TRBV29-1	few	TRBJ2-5	CSVEPTGGQGVETQYF	TGCAGCGTTGAACCAACCGGGGGACAGGGGGTTGAGACCCAGTACTTC
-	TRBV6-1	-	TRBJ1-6	CASSDSQGNSPLHF	TGTGCCAGCAGTGACAGTCAGGGCAATTCCCCCCTCCACTTT
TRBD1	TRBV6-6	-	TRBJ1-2	CASSYLGTDGYTF	TGTGCCAGCAGTTACTTGGGGACAGATGGCTACACCTTC
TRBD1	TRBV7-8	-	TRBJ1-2	CASSFRQGAPHGYTF	TGTGCCAGCAGCTTTAGACAGGGGGCCCCCCATGGCTACACCTTC
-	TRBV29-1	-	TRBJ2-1	CSVAQKLAWEQFF	TGCAGCGTAGCCCAAAAACTAGCATGGGAGCAGTTCTTC
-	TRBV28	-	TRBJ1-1	CASSPQGNTEAFF	TGTGCCAGCAGTCCCCAGGGGAACACTGAAGCTTTCTTT
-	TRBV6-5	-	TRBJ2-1	CASSPQGSSYNEQFF	TGTGCCAGCAGCCCTCAGGGGAGCTCCTACAATGAGCAGTTCTTC
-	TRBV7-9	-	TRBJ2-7	CASSLLIYEQYF	TGTGCCAGCAGCTTACTAATATACGAGCAGTACTTC
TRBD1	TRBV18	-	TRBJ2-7	CASSPRTGEEQYF	TGTGCCAGCTCACCCCGGACAGGGGAAGAGCAGTACTTC
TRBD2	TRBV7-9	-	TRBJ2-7	CSSSLRGRRGAVDEQYF	TGTTCCAGCAGCTTAAGGGGTCGGCGGGGGGCGGTAGACGAGCAGTACTTC
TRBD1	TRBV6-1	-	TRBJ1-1	CASSWTGENTEAFF	TGTGCCAGCAGTTGGACAGGGGAAAACACTGAAGCTTTCTTT
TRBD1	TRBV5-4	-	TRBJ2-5	CASSSGTEKETQYF	TGTGCCAGCAGCTCCGGGACAGAAAAAGAGACCCAGTACTTC
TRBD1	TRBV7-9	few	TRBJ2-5	CASSLRGTVQETQYF	TGTGCCAGCAGCTTGAGGGGGACAGTCCAAGAGACCCAGTACTTC
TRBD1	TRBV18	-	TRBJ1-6	CASSPGQGNSPLHF	TGTGCCAGCTCACCAGGACAGGGAAATTCACCCCTCCACTTT
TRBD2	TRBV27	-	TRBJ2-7	CASKRASGTYEQYF	TGTGCCAGCAAGCGGGCTAGCGGGACCTACGAGCAGTACTTC
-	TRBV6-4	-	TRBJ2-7	CASNSVGEAYEQYF	TGTGCCAGCAACTCAGTGGGAGAGGCCTACGAGCAGTACTTC
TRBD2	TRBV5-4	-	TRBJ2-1	CASSFHRPSGRVEQFF	TGTGCCAGCAGCTTTCATAGGCCTAGCGGGAGGGTTGAGCAGTTCTTC
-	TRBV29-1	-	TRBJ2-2	CSVVGLSNTGELFF	TGCAGCGTTGTTGGGCTTTCGAACACCGGGGAGCTGTTTTTT
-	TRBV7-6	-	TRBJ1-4	CASSPQGIGQKLFF	TGTGCCAGCAGTCCCCAGGGGATCGGCCAAAAACTGTTTTTT
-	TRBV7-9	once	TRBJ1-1	CASSLEDSPGTEAFF	TGTGCCAGCAGCTTAGAGGACAGCCCAGGGACTGAAGCTTTCTTT
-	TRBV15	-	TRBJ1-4	CATSSDTNEKLFF	TGTGCCACCAGCAGCGATACAAATGAAAAACTGTTTTTT
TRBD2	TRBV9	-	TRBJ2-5	CASSAGTSGGAKETQYF	TGTGCCAGCAGCGCCGGGACTAGCGGGGGGGCAAAGGAGACCCAGTACTTC
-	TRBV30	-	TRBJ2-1	CAWSVRGNEQFF	TGTGCCTGGAGTGTAAGGGGGAATGAGCAGTTCTTC
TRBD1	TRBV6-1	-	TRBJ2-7	CASNPGTGLYEQYF	TGTGCCAGCAACCCCGGGACAGGGCTCTACGAGCAGTACTTC
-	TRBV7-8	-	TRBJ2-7	CASSLAAPRKPYFGQYF	TGTGCCAGCAGCTTAGCAGCACCACGAAAACCCTACTTTGGGCAGTACTTC
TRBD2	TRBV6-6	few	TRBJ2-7	CASSYHSGRAGEQYF	TGTGCCAGCAGTTACCATAGCGGGAGGGCCGGTGAGCAGTACTTC
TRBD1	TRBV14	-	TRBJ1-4	CASSRDRVYEKLFF	TGTGCCAGCAGTCGGGACAGGGTTTACGAAAAACTGTTTTTT
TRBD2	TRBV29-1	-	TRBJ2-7	CSVEWAGGRHEQYF	TGCAGCGTTGAATGGGCGGGAGGGAGACACGAGCAGTACTTC
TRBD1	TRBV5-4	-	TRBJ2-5	CASSLEPGTGAGGETQYF	TGTGCCAGCAGCTTGGAGCCCGGGACAGGGGCAGGGGGGGAGACCCAGTACTTC
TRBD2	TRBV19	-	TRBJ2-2	CASSGRGNTGELFF	TGTGCCAGCAGCGGGAGGGGGAACACCGGGGAGCTGTTTTTT
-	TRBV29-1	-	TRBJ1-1	CSVERGSSAFF	TGCAGCGTTGAAAGGGGAAGCTCGGCTTTCTTT
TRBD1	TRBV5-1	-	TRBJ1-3	CASSLAFLQGADTIYF	TGCGCCAGCAGCTTGGCGTTTTTACAGGGGGCAGACACCATATATTTT